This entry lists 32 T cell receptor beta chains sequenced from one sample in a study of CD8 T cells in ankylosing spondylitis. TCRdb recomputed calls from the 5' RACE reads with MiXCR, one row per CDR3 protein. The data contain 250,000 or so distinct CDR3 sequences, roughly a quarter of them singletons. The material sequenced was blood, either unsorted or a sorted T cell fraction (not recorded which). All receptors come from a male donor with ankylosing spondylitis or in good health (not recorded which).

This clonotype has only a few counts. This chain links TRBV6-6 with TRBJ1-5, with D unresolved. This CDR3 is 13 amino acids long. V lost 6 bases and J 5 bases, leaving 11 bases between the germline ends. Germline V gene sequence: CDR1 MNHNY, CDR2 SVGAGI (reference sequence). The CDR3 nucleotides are TGTGCCAGCAGCTGGGTCCAGGATCAGCCCCAGCATTTT. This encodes CASSWVQDQPQHF.

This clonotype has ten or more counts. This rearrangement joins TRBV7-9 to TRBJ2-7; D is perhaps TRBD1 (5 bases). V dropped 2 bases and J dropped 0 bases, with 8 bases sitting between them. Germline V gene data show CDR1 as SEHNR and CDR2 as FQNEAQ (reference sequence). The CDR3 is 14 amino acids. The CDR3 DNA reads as TGTGCCAGCAGCTTATCAGGGAACTCCTACGAGCAGTACTTC. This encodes CASSLSGNSYEQYF.

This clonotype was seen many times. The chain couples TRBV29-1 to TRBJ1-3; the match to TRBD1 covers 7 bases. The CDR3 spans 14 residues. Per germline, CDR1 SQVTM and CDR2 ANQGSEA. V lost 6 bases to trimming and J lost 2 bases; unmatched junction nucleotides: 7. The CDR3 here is CSVERQGPGNTIYF. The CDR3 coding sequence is TGCAGCGTCGAGAGACAGGGTCCTGGAAACACCATATATTTT.

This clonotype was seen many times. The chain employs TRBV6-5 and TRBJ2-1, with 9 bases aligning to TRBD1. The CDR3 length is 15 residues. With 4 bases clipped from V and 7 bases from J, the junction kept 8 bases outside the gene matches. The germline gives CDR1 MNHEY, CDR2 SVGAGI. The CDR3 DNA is TGTGCCAGCAGTTCTGGGACAGGGCTCCGAAATGAGCAGTTCTTC. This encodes CASSSGTGLRNEQFF.

The CDR3 sequence: CASSLDGKINQPQHF. CDR3 sequence (DNA): TGTGCCAGCAGCTTAGACGGAAAGATAAATCAGCCCCAGCATTTT. The chain couples TRBV11-3 to TRBJ1-5; D not certain. The CDR3 runs 15 residues. Germline lookup yields CDR1 SGHNT and CDR2 YENEEA. Trimming pared 0 bases from V and 4 bases from J, leaving 10 bases between.

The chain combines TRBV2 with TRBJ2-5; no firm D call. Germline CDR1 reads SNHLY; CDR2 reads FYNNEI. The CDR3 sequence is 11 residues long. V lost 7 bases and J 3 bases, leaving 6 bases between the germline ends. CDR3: CASTPEETQYF. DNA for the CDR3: TGTGCCAGCACCCCCGAAGAGACCCAGTACTTC.

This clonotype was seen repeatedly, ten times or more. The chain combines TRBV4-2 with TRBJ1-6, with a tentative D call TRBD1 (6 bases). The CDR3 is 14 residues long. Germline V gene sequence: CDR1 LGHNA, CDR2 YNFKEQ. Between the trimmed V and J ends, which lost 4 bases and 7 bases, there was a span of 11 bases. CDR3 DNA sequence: TGTGCCAGCAGCCGGACAGAACCAAATTCACCCCTCCACTTT. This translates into CASSRTEPNSPLHF.

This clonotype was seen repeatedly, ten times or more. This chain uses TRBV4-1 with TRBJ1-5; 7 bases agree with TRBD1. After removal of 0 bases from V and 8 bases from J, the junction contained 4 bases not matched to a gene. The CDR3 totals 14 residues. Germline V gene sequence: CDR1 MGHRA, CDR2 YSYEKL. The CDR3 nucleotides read TGCGCCAGCAGCCAAGATGCAGGGGGTAAGCCCCAGCATTTT. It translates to CASSQDAGGKPQHF.

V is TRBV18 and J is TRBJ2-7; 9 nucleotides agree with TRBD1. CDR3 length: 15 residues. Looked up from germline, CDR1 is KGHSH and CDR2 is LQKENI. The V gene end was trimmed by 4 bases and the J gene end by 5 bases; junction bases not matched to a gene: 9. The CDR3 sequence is CASSRPGQGNHEQYF. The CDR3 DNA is TGTGCCAGCTCACGACCGGGACAGGGTAACCACGAGCAGTACTTC.

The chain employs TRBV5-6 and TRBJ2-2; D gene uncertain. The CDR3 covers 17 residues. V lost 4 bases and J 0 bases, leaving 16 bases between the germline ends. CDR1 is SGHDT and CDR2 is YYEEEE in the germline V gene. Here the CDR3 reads CASSVGVMATNTGELFF. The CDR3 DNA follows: TGTGCCAGCAGCGTTGGGGTGATGGCTACGAACACCGGGGAGCTGTTTTTT.

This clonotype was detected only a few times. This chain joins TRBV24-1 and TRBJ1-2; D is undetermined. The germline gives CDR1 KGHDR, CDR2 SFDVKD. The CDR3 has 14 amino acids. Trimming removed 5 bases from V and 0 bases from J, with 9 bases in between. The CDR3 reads CATSGSGTNYGYTF. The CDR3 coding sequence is TGTGCCACCAGTGGGTCAGGAACTAACTATGGCTACACCTTC.

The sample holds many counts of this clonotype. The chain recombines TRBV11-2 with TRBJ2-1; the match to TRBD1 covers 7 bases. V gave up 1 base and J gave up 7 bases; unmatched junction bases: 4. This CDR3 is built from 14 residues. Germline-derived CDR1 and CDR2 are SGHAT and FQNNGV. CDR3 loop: CASSLGQGRNEQFF. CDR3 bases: TGTGCCAGCAGCTTAGGACAGGGCCGAAATGAGCAGTTCTTC.

The CDR3 reads CASGSSSYNEQFF. The CDR3 DNA reads as TGTGCCAGCGGGAGCTCCTCCTACAATGAGCAGTTCTTC. The chain employs TRBV12-3 or TRBV12-4 and TRBJ2-1; a weak D match, TRBD2 (5 bases). The CDR3 sequence is 13 residues long. The ends were cut back, 8 bases at V and 0 bases at J, with 8 bases in the middle.

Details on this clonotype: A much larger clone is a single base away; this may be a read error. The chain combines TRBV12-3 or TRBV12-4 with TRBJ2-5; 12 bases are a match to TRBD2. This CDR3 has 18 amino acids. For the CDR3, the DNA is TGTACCAGCAGTCTCCGTTACTTCCTAGCGGGGGGGCGAGAGACCCAGTACTTC. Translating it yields CTSSLRYFLAGGRETQYF.

CDR3 residues: CASKNRHSGNTIYF. The CDR3 DNA follows: TGTGCCAGCAAGAACAGACACTCTGGAAACACCATATATTTT. The rearrangement joins TRBV12-3 or TRBV12-4 to TRBJ1-3; D not resolved. The CDR3 has 14 residues. V dropped 7 bases and J dropped 0 bases, with 10 bases sitting between them.

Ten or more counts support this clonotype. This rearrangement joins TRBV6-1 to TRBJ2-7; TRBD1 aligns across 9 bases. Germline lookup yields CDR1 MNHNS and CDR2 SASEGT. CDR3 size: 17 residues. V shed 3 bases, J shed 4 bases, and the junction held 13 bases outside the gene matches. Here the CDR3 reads CASSDYGTGIAEYEQYF. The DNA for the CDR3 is TGTGCCAGCAGTGATTACGGGACAGGGATCGCTGAGTACGAGCAGTACTTC.

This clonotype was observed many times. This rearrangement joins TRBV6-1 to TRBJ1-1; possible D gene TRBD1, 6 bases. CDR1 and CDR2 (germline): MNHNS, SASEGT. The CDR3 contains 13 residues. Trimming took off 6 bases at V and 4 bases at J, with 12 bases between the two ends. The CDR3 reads CASRRIGGTEAFF. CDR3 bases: TGTGCCAGCAGACGGATAGGGGGCACTGAAGCTTTCTTT.

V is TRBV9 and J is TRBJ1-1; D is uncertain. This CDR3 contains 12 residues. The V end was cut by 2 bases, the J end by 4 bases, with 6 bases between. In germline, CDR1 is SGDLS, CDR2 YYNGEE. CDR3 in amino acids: CASSVGGTEAFF. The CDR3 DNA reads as TGTGCCAGCAGCGTGGGAGGCACTGAAGCTTTCTTT.

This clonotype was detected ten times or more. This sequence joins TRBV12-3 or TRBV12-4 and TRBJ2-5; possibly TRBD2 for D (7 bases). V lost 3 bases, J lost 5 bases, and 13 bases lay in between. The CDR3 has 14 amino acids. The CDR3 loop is CASSFGGAYETQYF. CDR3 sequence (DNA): TGTGCCAGCAGTTTTGGGGGGGCCTATGAGACCCAGTACTTC.

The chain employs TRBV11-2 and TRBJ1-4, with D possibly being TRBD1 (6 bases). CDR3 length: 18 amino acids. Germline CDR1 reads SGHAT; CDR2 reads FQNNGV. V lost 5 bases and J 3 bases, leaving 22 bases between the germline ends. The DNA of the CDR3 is TGTGCCAGCAGCCCCCGAGGTCAGGGGTTTCGCGCTAATGAAAAACTGTTTTTT. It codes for CASSPRGQGFRANEKLFF.

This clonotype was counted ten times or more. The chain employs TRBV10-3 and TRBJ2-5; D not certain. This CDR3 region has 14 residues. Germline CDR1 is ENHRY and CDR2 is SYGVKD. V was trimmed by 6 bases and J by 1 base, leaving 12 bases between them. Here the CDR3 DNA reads TGTGCCATCAGAACGGACCCTCTCCAAGAGACCCAGTACTTC. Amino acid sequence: CAIRTDPLQETQYF.

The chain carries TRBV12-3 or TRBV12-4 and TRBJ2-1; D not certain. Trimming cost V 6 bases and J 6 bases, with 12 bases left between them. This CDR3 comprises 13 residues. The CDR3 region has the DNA TGTGCCAGCAGATTCCGGCTGAGCAATGAGCAGTTCTTC. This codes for CASRFRLSNEQFF.

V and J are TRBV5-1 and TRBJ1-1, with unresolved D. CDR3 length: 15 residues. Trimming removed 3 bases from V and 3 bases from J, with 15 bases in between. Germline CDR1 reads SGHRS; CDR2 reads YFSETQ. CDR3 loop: CASSSDPGTYTEAFF. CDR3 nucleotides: TGCGCCAGCAGCTCCGATCCAGGAACCTACACTGAAGCTTTCTTT.

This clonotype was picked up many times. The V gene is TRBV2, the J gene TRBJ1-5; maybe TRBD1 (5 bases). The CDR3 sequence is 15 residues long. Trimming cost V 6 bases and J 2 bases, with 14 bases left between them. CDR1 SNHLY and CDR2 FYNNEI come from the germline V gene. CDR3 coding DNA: TGTGCCAGCAGCCCCTCCGGCAGGGGCAATCAGCCCCAGCATTTT. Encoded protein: CASSPSGRGNQPQHF. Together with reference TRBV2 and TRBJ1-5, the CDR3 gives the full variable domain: EPEVTQTPSHQVTQMGQEVILRCVPISNHLYFYWYRQILGQKVEFLVSFYNNEISEKSEIFDDQFSVERPDGSNFTLKIRSTKLEDSAMYFCASSPSGRGNQPQHFGDGTRLSIL.

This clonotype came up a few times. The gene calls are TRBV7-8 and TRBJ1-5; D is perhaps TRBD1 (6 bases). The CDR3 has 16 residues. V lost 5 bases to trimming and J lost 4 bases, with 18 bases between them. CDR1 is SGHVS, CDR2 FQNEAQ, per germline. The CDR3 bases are TGTGCCAGCAGCCCCGCGGGGGGGCGGATGAATCAGCCCCAGCATTTT. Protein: CASSPAGGRMNQPQHF.

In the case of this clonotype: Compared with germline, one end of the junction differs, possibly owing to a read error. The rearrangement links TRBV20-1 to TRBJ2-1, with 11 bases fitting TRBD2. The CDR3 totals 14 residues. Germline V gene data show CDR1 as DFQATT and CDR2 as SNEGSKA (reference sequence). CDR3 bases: TGCAGTCCCTATAGCGGGGGGGCCTACGATGAGCAGTTCTTT. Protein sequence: CSPYSGGAYDEQFF.

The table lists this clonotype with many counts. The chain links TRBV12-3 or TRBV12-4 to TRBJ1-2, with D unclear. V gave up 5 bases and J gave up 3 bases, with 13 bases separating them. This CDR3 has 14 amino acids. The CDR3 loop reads CASSLPGIHYGYTF. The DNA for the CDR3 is TGTGCCAGCAGTCTCCCGGGGATTCACTATGGCTACACCTTC.

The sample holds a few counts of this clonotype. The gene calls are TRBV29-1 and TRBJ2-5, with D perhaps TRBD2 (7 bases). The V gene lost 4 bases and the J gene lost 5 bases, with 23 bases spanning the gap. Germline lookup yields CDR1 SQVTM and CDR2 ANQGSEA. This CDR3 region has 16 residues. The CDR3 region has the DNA TGCAGCGTTGGTCCTTGGGGGGGGGCCGTGGGGGAGACCCAGTACTTC. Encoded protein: CSVGPWGGAVGETQYF.

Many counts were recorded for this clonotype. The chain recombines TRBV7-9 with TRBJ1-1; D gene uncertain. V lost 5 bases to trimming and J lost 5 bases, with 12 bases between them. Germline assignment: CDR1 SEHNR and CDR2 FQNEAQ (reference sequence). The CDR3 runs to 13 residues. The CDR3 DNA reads TGTGCCAGCAGCGTGTCCCGGGGTACTGAAGCTTTCTTT. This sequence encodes CASSVSRGTEAFF.

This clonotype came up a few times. The CDR3 nucleotides read TGCAGTGCTAGAGATGGGGGTCAGCAGTACTTC. Protein sequence: CSARDGGQQYF. The V call is TRBV20-1, the J call TRBJ2-7, with D perhaps TRBD1 or TRBD2 (5 bases each). CDR1 is DFQATT, CDR2 SNEGSKA, per germline (reference sequence). This CDR3 is 11 amino acids long. Trimming stripped 0 bases from V and 8 bases from J, with 8 bases between.

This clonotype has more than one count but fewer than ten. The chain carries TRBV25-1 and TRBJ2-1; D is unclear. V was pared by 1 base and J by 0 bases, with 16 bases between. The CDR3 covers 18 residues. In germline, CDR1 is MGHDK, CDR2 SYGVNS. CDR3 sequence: CASSELPSHQSSYNEQFF. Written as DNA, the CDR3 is TGTGCCAGCAGTGAATTACCCAGCCATCAGAGCTCCTACAATGAGCAGTTCTTC.

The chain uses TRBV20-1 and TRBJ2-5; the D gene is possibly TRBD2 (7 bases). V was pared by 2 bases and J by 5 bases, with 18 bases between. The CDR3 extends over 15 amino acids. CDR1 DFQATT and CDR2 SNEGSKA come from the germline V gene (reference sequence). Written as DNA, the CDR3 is TGCAGTGCTAGACAGGGACACGGGGGGCAGGAGACCCAGTACTTC. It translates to CSARQGHGGQETQYF.